The following is a TCR beta chain sequence with its context. The antigen remains undetermined. As input for TCR beta libraries, approximately 2 micrograms of genomic DNA came from cryopreserved PBMCs. Clones were sequenced by immunoSEQ multiplex PCR, and TCRdb holds only the in-frame ones, with some missing. Here the sample spans tens of thousands of clones, just under 70% being singletons. The length of the CDR3 is 17 residues. In germline, CDR1 is LNHDA, CDR2 SQIVND (reference sequence). J gave up 0 bases and V 4 bases, and 2 bases lay outside the gene matches. The sample belongs to a study of cytotoxic CD8 clonotypes in ibrutinib-treated CLL. As for the study in general: Responses: around 24 partial, 2 complete; after median about 70 months, roughly 15 stayed remitted, about twelve progressed. Timing of response sample collection was a median about twelve months after treatment start, with a range of 6 to 36. Study-level findings and limits: Circulating CD8+ T-cell counts were tracked by baseline clonality, which exceeded that of age-matched healthy donors.

The clonotype comes from a human donor with chronic lymphocytic leukemia. The specimen was PBMCs, collected after 24 months of ibrutinib treatment. The chain joins TRBV19 to TRBJ1-6; 11 nucleotides agree with TRBD1. CDR3 DNA sequence: TGTGCCAGTAGTAGCGGGACAGGGGGCTCCTATAATTCACCCCTCCACTTT. Translation: CASSSGTGGSYNSPLHF.